This TCR beta chain emerged from a study of T-cell reconstitution after alpha-beta-depleted transplantation in children. Germline CDR1 reads DFQATT; CDR2 reads SNEGSKA (reference sequence). Germline trimming cut 5 bases from V and 9 bases from J; bases unmatched to any gene: 12. The CDR3 runs 13 residues. As it was prepared, the TCRbeta library received unique molecular identifiers. MiXCR, applied by TCRdb to the PCR reads, yields one record per CDR3 protein. The sample includes almost 500,000 distinct CDR3 sequences, approximately 12% of them seen just once. The source was PBMCs from the stem cell graft donor, collected from the stem cell graft. The TCR originated in a human donor who donated a stem cell graft to a child with combined immunodeficiency. The chain carries TRBV20-1 and TRBJ2-5; TRBD1 aligns across 7 bases. The CDR3 coding sequence is TGCAGTGCTTCGGGACAGCCTGAGAGGTCCCAGTACTTC. This codes for CSASGQPERSQYF.